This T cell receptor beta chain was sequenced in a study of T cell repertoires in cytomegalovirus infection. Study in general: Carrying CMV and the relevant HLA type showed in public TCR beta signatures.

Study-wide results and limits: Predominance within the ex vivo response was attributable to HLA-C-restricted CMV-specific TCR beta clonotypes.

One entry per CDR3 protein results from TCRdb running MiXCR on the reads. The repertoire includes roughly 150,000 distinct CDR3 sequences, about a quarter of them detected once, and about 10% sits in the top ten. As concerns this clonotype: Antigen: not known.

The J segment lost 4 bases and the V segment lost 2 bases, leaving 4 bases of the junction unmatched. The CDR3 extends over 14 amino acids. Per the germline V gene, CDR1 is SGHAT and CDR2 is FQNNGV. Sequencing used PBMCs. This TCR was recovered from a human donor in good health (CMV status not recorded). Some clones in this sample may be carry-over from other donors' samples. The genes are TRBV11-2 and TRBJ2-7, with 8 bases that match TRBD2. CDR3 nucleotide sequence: TGTGCCAGCAGCTTACGGGAGGGTAGTTACGAGCAGTACTTC. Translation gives CASSLREGSYEQYF.